These T cell receptor beta chains were read from a single sample in a study of identical twins. TCRdb reprocessed the 5' RACE reads with MiXCR, giving one entry per CDR3 protein. The table has around 220,000 distinct CDR3 sequences, 10% seen once; the top ten hold less than 12%. Input material: memory T cells sorted from blood. All receptors come from a man aged 45 to 65 in good health. The CDR3 runs from the conserved cysteine through the conserved F or W. D genes are given only for firm matches.

v_gene	d_gene	j_gene	CDR3aa
TRBV6-1	NA	TRBJ1-6	CASSEASPLHF
TRBV5-6	TRBD1	TRBJ2-3	CASSPWTGGTDTQYF
TRBV7-2	NA	TRBJ1-2	CASSLGQDYGYTF
TRBV6-2/TRBV6-3	NA	TRBJ2-2	CASSKDRLANTGELFF
TRBV12-3/TRBV12-4	NA	TRBJ1-2	CASSLAQGGDGYTF
TRBV19	NA	TRBJ1-5	CASGRGNQPQHF
TRBV7-9	NA	TRBJ2-7	CASSRFSYEQYF
TRBV27	TRBD2	TRBJ2-7	CASSSASLLAGLVHEQYF
TRBV7-8	TRBD2	TRBJ2-1	CASSLGSSGSYNEQFF
TRBV12-3/TRBV12-4	TRBD1	TRBJ1-1	CASSPGQGMTEAFF
TRBV14	NA	TRBJ2-1	CASSPVGGKSSYNEQFF
TRBV11-1	NA	TRBJ2-3	CASSSLALGWITGTDTQYF
TRBV5-1	NA	TRBJ2-5	CASSIGRNQETQYF
TRBV5-5	NA	TRBJ2-4	CASSLGAPENIQYF
TRBV6-2/TRBV6-3	TRBD2	TRBJ2-3	CASSRDYPRADTQYF
TRBV11-2	TRBD1	TRBJ1-2	CASSPDRAGGYTF
TRBV20-1	NA	TRBJ2-3	CSAPSRTDTQYF
TRBV11-1	NA	TRBJ1-1	CASSLETVNTEAFF
TRBV20-1	TRBD2	TRBJ2-7	CSARETSGRAYEQYF
TRBV12-3/TRBV12-4	NA	TRBJ1-5	CASSLTRNQPQHF
TRBV3-1	TRBD2	TRBJ2-3	CASSQTSGSTDTQYF
TRBV20-1	TRBD1	TRBJ1-2	CSARSPGQGKTTF
TRBV28	NA	TRBJ1-5	CASSETRGYQPQHF
TRBV6-5	NA	TRBJ1-1	CASSYFPLENTEAFF
TRBV9	NA	TRBJ1-1	CASSAPGTLTEAFF
TRBV5-1	NA	TRBJ2-3	CASSWSGTYTDTQYF
TRBV27	TRBD2	TRBJ2-2	CASRRLAGGPGAGELFF
TRBV15	NA	TRBJ2-7	CATGQESSYEQYF
TRBV5-1	NA	TRBJ1-4	CASSLEGRNEKLFF
TRBV12-3/TRBV12-4	TRBD1	TRBJ1-2	CASSLALTGGQDGYTF
TRBV2	TRBD1	TRBJ1-2	CASREDRGPNYGYTF
TRBV5-1	NA	TRBJ2-7	CASTGLLTYEQYF
TRBV3-1	TRBD1	TRBJ1-4	CASSQFAGAPRTGGEKLFF
TRBV12-3/TRBV12-4	TRBD1	TRBJ1-1	CASSQTGRVTEAFF
TRBV4-3	NA	TRBJ1-2	CASSHQTANYGYTF
TRBV3-1	NA	TRBJ1-5	CASSERGGSQPQHF
TRBV20-1	TRBD2	TRBJ2-1	CSAITSGRASEQFF
TRBV24-1	NA	TRBJ1-2	CATSDIDRIYGYTF
TRBV29-1	NA	TRBJ1-1	CSVDMGNNTEAFF
TRBV28	TRBD1	TRBJ2-7	CASRGTDLYEQYF
TRBV20-1	TRBD2	TRBJ2-5	CSAGDSGGIQETQYF
TRBV28	NA	TRBJ1-2	CASSPSGGVFGNGYTF
TRBV7-2	NA	TRBJ1-5	CASSLRTPTNQPQHF
TRBV7-9	NA	TRBJ1-3	CASSLAFEVVGNTIYF
TRBV7-2	NA	TRBJ1-6	CASSSDSFYSPLHF
TRBV28	NA	TRBJ2-7	CASTPGRDEQYF
TRBV4-2	NA	TRBJ1-2	CASSQARDKGVYGYTF
TRBV27	NA	TRBJ2-1	CASSLSGTGVGEQFF
TRBV20-1	NA	TRBJ2-7	CSAITRDTSSYEQYF
TRBV5-1	NA	TRBJ2-1	CASSVIQGEQFF
TRBV4-3	TRBD2	TRBJ2-1	CASSQVTSGIRAEQFF